Listed below are T cell receptor beta chains from one sample, sequenced in a study of T cell responses to AZD1222 COVID-19 vaccine. Method: immunoSEQ multiplex PCR; TCRdb's copy keeps in-frame clones and lacks some. The sample records approximately 110,000 clones, approximately 96% being singletons. The input for sequencing was peripheral blood, taken on day 0 of AZD1222 vaccination. The receptors were sampled from an adult in good health. Both conserved end residues are part of each CDR3. The D gene is left open where the match is weak. A row's size may be missing; if present it is once, few, many or a size class.

j_gene: TRBJ1-5
abundance: NA
v_gene: TRBV28
d_gene: NA
CDR3nt: TGTGCCAGCAGTTTAGGTGGAGGGACCCCCAATCAGCCCCAGCATTTT
CDR3aa: CASSLGGGTPNQPQHF

j_gene: TRBJ2-7
abundance: NA
v_gene: TRBV6-5
d_gene: NA
CDR3nt: TGTGCCAGCAGCGCGTTGGGGCGGAGCTCCTACGAGCAGTACTTC
CDR3aa: CASSALGRSSYEQYF

j_gene: TRBJ1-1
abundance: NA
v_gene: TRBV19
d_gene: NA
CDR3nt: TGTGCCAGTAGTAACCGACCGGCGACGTCCTTGGCTTTCTTT
CDR3aa: CASSNRPATSLAFF

j_gene: TRBJ2-5
abundance: NA
v_gene: TRBV9
d_gene: TRBD2
CDR3nt: TGTGCCAGCAGCGTAGCTAGCGGGGGGGGAATGATCCAAGAGACCCAGTACTTC
CDR3aa: CASSVASGGGMIQETQYF

j_gene: TRBJ2-3
abundance: NA
v_gene: TRBV9
d_gene: TRBD2
CDR3nt: TGTGCCAGCAGCGTCGAAGCGGGGGGGGTAAATACGCAGTATTTT
CDR3aa: CASSVEAGGVNTQYF

j_gene: TRBJ1-1
abundance: NA
v_gene: TRBV29-1
d_gene: NA
CDR3nt: TGCAGCGTTGTTAAGAGGGAAGGGACTGAAGCTTTCTTT
CDR3aa: CSVVKREGTEAFF

j_gene: TRBJ1-2
abundance: NA
v_gene: TRBV6-5
d_gene: NA
CDR3nt: TGTGCCAGCAGCCGGACCCCCGGGTATGGCTACACCTTC
CDR3aa: CASSRTPGYGYTF

j_gene: TRBJ2-7
abundance: NA
v_gene: TRBV4-3
d_gene: TRBD2
CDR3nt: TGCGCCAGCAGCCAAGGGACCGGGACTAGCGGGGTTTACGAGCAGTACTTC
CDR3aa: CASSQGTGTSGVYEQYF

j_gene: TRBJ1-2
abundance: once
v_gene: TRBV15
d_gene: NA
CDR3nt: TGTGCCACCAGCGGGCTTTTCGGGGGCTACACCTTC
CDR3aa: CATSGLFGGYTF

j_gene: TRBJ2-7
abundance: NA
v_gene: TRBV4-1
d_gene: NA
CDR3nt: TGCGCCAGCAGCCAAACTAGTACAGTCTACGAGCAGTACTTC
CDR3aa: CASSQTSTVYEQYF

j_gene: TRBJ2-2
abundance: NA
v_gene: TRBV7-3
d_gene: TRBD1
CDR3nt: TGTGCCAGCAGCTCGACAGGGGCCGGGGAGCTGTTTTTT
CDR3aa: CASSSTGAGELFF

j_gene: TRBJ1-6
abundance: NA
v_gene: TRBV19
d_gene: NA
CDR3nt: TGTGCCAGTAGTACAATAGCAGAAAATTCACCCCTCCACTTT
CDR3aa: CASSTIAENSPLHF

j_gene: TRBJ2-5
abundance: NA
v_gene: TRBV5-4
d_gene: TRBD2
CDR3nt: TGTGCCAGCAGCTTGATACTGGGACTAGCGGGATTGCGTGAGACCCAGTACTTC
CDR3aa: CASSLILGLAGLRETQYF

j_gene: TRBJ2-3
abundance: NA
v_gene: TRBV28
d_gene: NA
CDR3nt: TGTGCCAGTTCTTTCCCCCAGCGCGGCACAGATACGCAGTATTTT
CDR3aa: CASSFPQRGTDTQYF

j_gene: TRBJ2-1
abundance: NA
v_gene: TRBV6-5
d_gene: TRBD2
CDR3nt: TGTGCCAGCACTAGCGGCAGGGCCTCCTACAATGAGCAGTTCTTC
CDR3aa: CASTSGRASYNEQFF

j_gene: TRBJ2-3
abundance: NA
v_gene: TRBV30
d_gene: TRBD2
CDR3nt: TGTGCCTTGCGTAGCGGGAGTACAGATACGCAGTATTTT
CDR3aa: CALRSGSTDTQYF

j_gene: TRBJ1-1
abundance: once
v_gene: TRBV5-1
d_gene: NA
CDR3nt: TGCGCCAGCAGCTTGGTGGCAGGGACCGCGGGCACTGAAGCTTTCTTT
CDR3aa: CASSLVAGTAGTEAFF

j_gene: TRBJ1-1
abundance: NA
v_gene: TRBV19
d_gene: NA
CDR3nt: TGTGCCAGTAGTATAGGTATTCGATTAAACACTGAAGCTTTCTTT
CDR3aa: CASSIGIRLNTEAFF

j_gene: TRBJ1-2
abundance: NA
v_gene: TRBV19
d_gene: NA
CDR3nt: TGTGCCAGCGTAGCAGGGGCCCAGACGATCAACTATGGCTACACCTTC
CDR3aa: CASVAGAQTINYGYTF

j_gene: TRBJ1-1
abundance: NA
v_gene: TRBV7-9
d_gene: NA
CDR3nt: TGTGCCAGCAGCTTAGCTTCTTTGAGCGGTGAAGCTTTCTTT
CDR3aa: CASSLASLSGEAFF

j_gene: TRBJ2-7
abundance: NA
v_gene: TRBV19
d_gene: NA
CDR3nt: TGTGCCAGTAGTACGGCCGGGACCAACTACGAGCAGTACTTC
CDR3aa: CASSTAGTNYEQYF

j_gene: TRBJ1-5
abundance: NA
v_gene: TRBV15
d_gene: NA
CDR3nt: TGTGCCACCAGCAGAGGCACCTCAGGGCGCTTAAGCAATCAGCCCCAGCATTTT
CDR3aa: CATSRGTSGRLSNQPQHF

j_gene: TRBJ2-2
abundance: NA
v_gene: TRBV4-2
d_gene: NA
CDR3nt: TGTGCCAGCAGCCAAGATCCACTACTTGCGGGGAGTGGCGGCGGGGAGCTGTTTTTT
CDR3aa: CASSQDPLLAGSGGGELFF

j_gene: TRBJ2-1
abundance: NA
v_gene: TRBV5-1
d_gene: TRBD1
CDR3nt: TGCGCCAGCAGCAAAGACAGGGGCGAGCAGTTCTTC
CDR3aa: CASSKDRGEQFF

j_gene: TRBJ1-1
abundance: NA
v_gene: TRBV25-1
d_gene: NA
CDR3nt: TGTGCCAGCAGCCAAGCCGGCGGGCTGAACACTGAAGCTTTCTTT
CDR3aa: CASSQAGGLNTEAFF

j_gene: TRBJ2-7
abundance: NA
v_gene: TRBV5-5
d_gene: TRBD1
CDR3nt: TGTGCCAGCAGCTTGGAGGACAGGGTCATGGGAGAGCAGTACTTC
CDR3aa: CASSLEDRVMGEQYF

j_gene: TRBJ1-2
abundance: NA
v_gene: TRBV6-2/TRBV6-3
d_gene: TRBD1
CDR3nt: TGTGCCAGCAGCTTACAGGGGGCAATTGGCTACACCTTC
CDR3aa: CASSLQGAIGYTF

j_gene: TRBJ1-1
abundance: NA
v_gene: TRBV5-6
d_gene: NA
CDR3nt: TGTGCCAGCAGCTTGTTCGGGGGTGAGGGCGCCGGGTCCAGCACTGAAGCTTTCTTT
CDR3aa: CASSLFGGEGAGSSTEAFF

j_gene: TRBJ1-2
abundance: NA
v_gene: TRBV20-1
d_gene: NA
CDR3nt: TGCAGTGCTAGTAATCAGGGGCCGAGCCACTATGGCTACACCTTC
CDR3aa: CSASNQGPSHYGYTF

j_gene: TRBJ1-6
abundance: NA
v_gene: TRBV28
d_gene: NA
CDR3nt: TGTGCCAGCAGTCAGAACAGCGGGGCGCGTTCACCCCTCCACTTT
CDR3aa: CASSQNSGARSPLHF

j_gene: TRBJ1-1
abundance: NA
v_gene: TRBV5-8
d_gene: NA
CDR3nt: TGTGCCAGCAGCTTGTGGGGGGACACAAAGAACACTGAAGCTTTCTTT
CDR3aa: CASSLWGDTKNTEAFF

j_gene: TRBJ2-1
abundance: NA
v_gene: TRBV28
d_gene: NA
CDR3nt: TGTGCCAGCAGTTTATCCGGTATAGGTAATGAGCAGTTCTTC
CDR3aa: CASSLSGIGNEQFF

j_gene: TRBJ1-1
abundance: NA
v_gene: TRBV6-6
d_gene: TRBD1
CDR3nt: TGTGCCAGCAGGGGACAGGGGGCCGGGACTGAAGCTTTCTTT
CDR3aa: CASRGQGAGTEAFF

j_gene: TRBJ2-1
abundance: NA
v_gene: TRBV5-4
d_gene: TRBD2
CDR3nt: TGTGCCAGCAGCTTGGGTACTAGCGGGTTTACAACTGAGCAGTTCTTC
CDR3aa: CASSLGTSGFTTEQFF

j_gene: TRBJ2-6
abundance: NA
v_gene: TRBV19
d_gene: NA
CDR3nt: TGTGCCAGTAGGGGAGCAGACTCTGGGGCCAACGTCCTGACTTTC
CDR3aa: CASRGADSGANVLTF

j_gene: TRBJ2-7
abundance: NA
v_gene: TRBV19
d_gene: TRBD1
CDR3nt: TGTGCCAGCACTACCGGGACAGGGGTTGGAGAGCAGTACTTC
CDR3aa: CASTTGTGVGEQYF

j_gene: TRBJ1-6
abundance: NA
v_gene: TRBV6-5
d_gene: NA
CDR3nt: TGTGCCAGCAGAATCGCCAGGGATAATTCACCCCTCCACTTT
CDR3aa: CASRIARDNSPLHF

j_gene: TRBJ1-1
abundance: NA
v_gene: TRBV29-1
d_gene: NA
CDR3nt: TGCAGCGCCGTCCCAGGGGTGAACACTGAAGCTTTCTTT
CDR3aa: CSAVPGVNTEAFF

j_gene: TRBJ1-5
abundance: NA
v_gene: TRBV27
d_gene: NA
CDR3nt: TGTGCCAGCAGTCCTCAATATCGGGGGCGCAGTCAGCCCCAGCATTTT
CDR3aa: CASSPQYRGRSQPQHF

j_gene: TRBJ1-3
abundance: NA
v_gene: TRBV4-1
d_gene: NA
CDR3nt: TGCGCCAGCAGCCAAGATATGACAACTGGAAACACCATATATTTT
CDR3aa: CASSQDMTTGNTIYF

j_gene: TRBJ2-1
abundance: once
v_gene: TRBV6-2/TRBV6-3
d_gene: TRBD2
CDR3nt: TGTGCCAGCAGTTACCAGGCGGGGGGATCCTACAATGAGCAGTTCTTC
CDR3aa: CASSYQAGGSYNEQFF

j_gene: TRBJ2-7
abundance: NA
v_gene: TRBV6-6
d_gene: NA
CDR3nt: TGTGCCAGCAGTCCCTCATACGAGCAGTACTTC
CDR3aa: CASSPSYEQYF

j_gene: TRBJ2-1
abundance: NA
v_gene: TRBV27
d_gene: TRBD2
CDR3nt: TGTGCCAGCAGTTCCTACTTAGCGGGAGGGGGGGACAATGAGCAGTTCTTC
CDR3aa: CASSSYLAGGGDNEQFF

j_gene: TRBJ1-1
abundance: NA
v_gene: TRBV28
d_gene: NA
CDR3nt: TGTGCCAGCACCGATCTGCCGTCGACCACTGAAGCTTTCTTT
CDR3aa: CASTDLPSTTEAFF

j_gene: TRBJ2-7
abundance: once
v_gene: TRBV30
d_gene: TRBD2
CDR3nt: TGTGCCTGGAGTGCGGCGGGGGGCGGACCTTTGTACTTC
CDR3aa: CAWSAAGGGPLYF

j_gene: TRBJ1-1
abundance: NA
v_gene: TRBV20-1
d_gene: NA
CDR3nt: TGCAGTGCAAGAATGAACACTGAAGCTTTCTTT
CDR3aa: CSARMNTEAFF

j_gene: TRBJ2-3
abundance: NA
v_gene: TRBV11-3
d_gene: NA
CDR3nt: TGTGCCAGCAGCTTTGGCAGCACAGATACGCAGTATTTT
CDR3aa: CASSFGSTDTQYF

j_gene: TRBJ2-1
abundance: NA
v_gene: TRBV15
d_gene: TRBD2
CDR3nt: TGTGCCACCACCAGAGGGACTAGAAACTACAATGAGCAGTTCTTC
CDR3aa: CATTRGTRNYNEQFF

j_gene: TRBJ2-5
abundance: NA
v_gene: TRBV7-9
d_gene: TRBD2
CDR3nt: TGTGCCAGCAGCTTGTTAGCGGGAGGCCTCCAAGAGACCCAGTACTTC
CDR3aa: CASSLLAGGLQETQYF

j_gene: TRBJ2-7
abundance: once
v_gene: TRBV6-6
d_gene: TRBD2
CDR3nt: TGTGCCAGCAGTTCTCGGACTAGCGGGACTACCTACGAGCAGTACTTC
CDR3aa: CASSSRTSGTTYEQYF

j_gene: TRBJ2-3
abundance: NA
v_gene: TRBV11-3
d_gene: TRBD1
CDR3nt: TGTGCCAGCAGCGCCAGACAGGGCAGCGATACGCAGTATTTT
CDR3aa: CASSARQGSDTQYF

j_gene: TRBJ1-5
abundance: NA
v_gene: TRBV6-5
d_gene: NA
CDR3nt: TGTGCCAGCACCCAGATCGGGACTGTTAATCAGCCCCAGCATTTT
CDR3aa: CASTQIGTVNQPQHF

j_gene: TRBJ2-7
abundance: once
v_gene: TRBV20-1
d_gene: NA
CDR3nt: TGCAGTGCTAGATGGGACTACGAGCAGTACTTC
CDR3aa: CSARWDYEQYF

j_gene: TRBJ1-5
abundance: NA
v_gene: TRBV19
d_gene: NA
CDR3nt: TGTGCCAGTAGTATAGCCGGGTATAGCAATCAGCCCCAGCATTTT
CDR3aa: CASSIAGYSNQPQHF

j_gene: TRBJ1-3
abundance: NA
v_gene: TRBV2
d_gene: TRBD1
CDR3nt: TGTGCCAGCAGTGCCCGACAGGGATCCTCTGGAAACACCATATATTTT
CDR3aa: CASSARQGSSGNTIYF

j_gene: TRBJ1-6
abundance: NA
v_gene: TRBV7-2
d_gene: NA
CDR3nt: TGTGCCAGCAGCCAAAGATATACCAGGGTTGATTCACCCCTCCACTTT
CDR3aa: CASSQRYTRVDSPLHF

j_gene: TRBJ2-7
abundance: few
v_gene: TRBV6-1
d_gene: NA
CDR3nt: TGTGCCAGCAGTGAAGCAACAGGCGAACCCTCCTACGAGCAGTACTTC
CDR3aa: CASSEATGEPSYEQYF